These 28 T cell receptor beta chains originate from one sample sequenced in a study of OX40 agonist ivuxolimab in advanced cancers. Libraries were prepared by immunoSEQ multiplex PCR; TCRdb keeps only in-frame clonotypes and omits some of them. The profile shows roughly 67,000 clones, roughly 90% of them singletons. Sequenced here: CD4+ or CD8+ T cells sorted from blood, sampled in a trial of the OX40 agonist ivuxolimab. These receptors originate from an adult with an advanced solid tumor such as melanoma, head and neck, liver or kidney cancer.

Worth noting for this clone: The same CDR3 is also encoded by other DNA sequences in this sample. The chain has TRBV19 and TRBJ2-7, with D perhaps matching TRBD1 (6 bases). Germline-derived CDR1 and CDR2 are LNHDA and SQIVND (reference sequence). The CDR3 sequence is 14 residues long. The ends were cut back, 5 bases at V and 1 base at J, with 12 bases in the middle. The CDR3 protein is CASSGGRGSYEQYF. CDR3 coding DNA: TGTGCCAGTAGTGGGGGCAGAGGATCCTACGAGCAGTACTTC.

The CDR3 DNA reads TGTGCCAGCTCACCTCTAAGCGGGGGCGACACCGGGGAGCTGTTTTTT. Encoded protein: CASSPLSGGDTGELFF. The chain links TRBV18 to TRBJ2-2; 8 bases agree with TRBD2. Trimming at V came to 3 bases and at J to 3 bases, leaving 6 bases not matched to a gene. Germline CDR1 and CDR2: KGHSH and LQKENI. CDR3 length equals 16 residues.

This clone was recorded only once. The rearrangement uses TRBV27 and TRBJ2-7; D call uncertain. Germline V gene sequence: CDR1 MNHEY, CDR2 SMNVEV (reference sequence). The CDR3 length is 15 residues. V dropped 2 bases and J dropped 2 bases, with 13 bases sitting between them. CDR3 sequence: CASSLSSTTTYEQYF. The DNA of the CDR3 is TGTGCCAGCAGTTTAAGCTCCACCACGACCTACGAGCAGTACTTC.

CDR3 residues: CAIREDTGELFF. The CDR3 bases are TGTGCCATCAGGGAGGACACCGGGGAGCTGTTTTTT. The V call is TRBV10-3, the J call TRBJ2-2, with D perhaps matching TRBD2 (5 bases). The CDR3 length is 12 residues. V lost 6 bases and J lost 3, with 5 bases in between. The germline V gene encodes CDR1 ENHRY and CDR2 SYGVKD.

This clone was seen a few times. This sequence joins TRBV6-4 and TRBJ2-3, with 12 nucleotides matching TRBD2. Looked up from germline, CDR1 is MRHNA and CDR2 is SNTAGT. The V and J ends lost 4 bases and 2 bases, in that order; junction bases with no gene match: 1. This CDR3 has 15 residues. The DNA for the CDR3 is TGTGCCAGCAGTGCTAGCGGGGGGGCCACAGATACGCAGTATTTT. Translating it yields CASSASGGATDTQYF.

The CDR3 DNA sequence: TGTGCCAGTAGTTCCCAGAGCAATCAGCCCCAGCATTTT. Translated, it gives CASSSQSNQPQHF. The chain uses TRBV19 and TRBJ1-5; D is unresolved. The CDR3 contains 13 residues. V was pared by 5 bases and J by 1 base, with 6 bases between. Per the germline V gene, CDR1 is LNHDA and CDR2 is SQIVND (reference sequence).

The V gene is TRBV7-9, the J gene TRBJ2-4; TRBD1 might be the D (5 bases). Trimming stripped 1 base from V and 0 bases from J, with 13 bases between. Per germline, CDR1 SEHNR and CDR2 FQNEAQ (reference sequence). This CDR3 has 17 residues. For the CDR3, the DNA is TGTGCCAGCAGCTTAGTTAGTGGGGCGCTAGCCAAAAACATTCAGTACTTC. Its translation is CASSLVSGALAKNIQYF.

The chain is built from TRBV7-2 and TRBJ1-1; perhaps TRBD1 as D (5 bases). The germline gives CDR1 SGHTA, CDR2 FQGNSA. V lost 1 base to trimming and J lost 1 base, with 10 bases between them. CDR3 length: 15 residues. The CDR3 sequence: CASSLEIQGNTEAFF. CDR3 in DNA: TGTGCCAGCAGCTTAGAAATCCAGGGGAACACTGAAGCTTTCTTT. The whole variable domain, filled in from reference TRBV7-2 and TRBJ1-1, reads GAGVSQSPSNKVTEKGKDVELRCDPISGHTALYWYRQSLGQGLEFLIYFQGNSAPDKSGLPSDRFSAERTGGSVSTLTIQRTQQEDSAVYLCASSLEIQGNTEAFFGQGTRLTVV.

The rearrangement links TRBV7-6 to TRBJ1-1, with 10 bases lining up with TRBD1. Trimming at V came to 2 bases and at J to 11 bases, leaving 2 bases not matched to a gene. CDR1 and CDR2 from the germline V gene are SGHVS and FNYEAQ. The CDR3 totals 12 residues. The CDR3 DNA reads as TGTGCCAGCAGCTTACAGGGACAGGGGGCTTTCTTT. Translating it yields CASSLQGQGAFF.

This chain joins TRBV2 and TRBJ1-2; D possibly corresponds to TRBD1 (6 bases). Germline V CDR1 and CDR2: SNHLY, FYNNEI. CDR3 length equals 13 residues. V was shortened by 2 bases and J by 6 bases, with 10 bases between the two germline ends. This chain's CDR3 is CASSERGGNGYTF. CDR3 coding DNA: TGTGCCAGCAGTGAAAGAGGGGGGAATGGCTACACCTTC.

This sequence joins TRBV4-3 and TRBJ2-3; tentatively, D is TRBD1 or TRBD2 (5 bases each). There are 17 residues in the CDR3. V lost 0 bases to trimming and J lost 2 bases, with 15 bases between them. In germline, CDR1 is LGHNA, CDR2 YSLEER. The CDR3 region has the DNA TGCGCCAGCAGCCAAGATCTAAAAGGGACCCTCACAGATACGCAGTATTTT. Amino acid sequence: CASSQDLKGTLTDTQYF.

The table lists this clone with a few counts. The chain has TRBV4-2 and TRBJ2-1; D ambiguous. Trimming pared 0 bases from V and 10 bases from J, leaving 7 bases between. Germline CDR1 LGHNA, CDR2 YNFKEQ. The CDR3 totals 12 residues. The CDR3 nucleotides read TGTGCCAGCAGCCAAGATCAAGGCGAGCAGTTCTTC. This encodes CASSQDQGEQFF.

V gene TRBV5-1 combines with J gene TRBJ2-7, with TRBD1 matching 8 bases. The CDR3 spans 13 residues. Germline CDR1 reads SGHRS; CDR2 reads YFSETQ. V lost 4 bases and J lost 7; bases outside the gene matches: 7. The CDR3 region has the DNA TGCGCCAGCAGCACCGGACAGGGAGTAGAGCAGTACTTC. It translates to CASSTGQGVEQYF.

This clone was recorded once. The chain links TRBV7-9 to TRBJ2-3, with D tentatively TRBD1 or TRBD2 (7 bases each). Trimming stripped 5 bases from V and 2 bases from J, with 17 bases between. This CDR3 is 16 amino acids long. The germline CDR1 and CDR2 sequences are SEHNR and FQNEAQ (reference sequence). CDR3 protein: CASSPAGGGPTDTQYF. CDR3 nucleotides: TGTGCCAGCAGCCCGGCAGGGGGGGGCCCCACAGATACGCAGTATTTT.

This clone was recorded only once. The V call is TRBV11-2, the J call TRBJ1-1; 9 bases align to TRBD1. Losses at the gene ends were 5 bases for V and 5 bases for J; bases not matched to a gene: 6. Germline V gene data show CDR1 as SGHAT and CDR2 as FQNNGV. The CDR3 extends over 14 amino acids. CDR3 amino acids: CASSPRTGETEAFF. The CDR3 nucleotides read TGTGCCAGCAGCCCCCGGACAGGGGAGACTGAAGCTTTCTTT. The full variable domain, completed using reference TRBV11-2 and TRBJ1-1, is EAGVAQSPRYKIIEKRQSVAFWCNPISGHATLYWYQQILGQGPKLLIQFQNNGVVDDSQLPKDRFSAERLKGVDSTLKIQPAKLEDSAVYLCASSPRTGETEAFFGQGTRLTVV.

This chain joins TRBV11-2 and TRBJ1-1; unclear D gene. V lost 6 bases to trimming and J lost 8 bases, with 7 bases between them. Germline V lookup: CDR1 SGHAT, CDR2 FQNNGV. This CDR3 has 10 amino acids. As DNA, the CDR3 is TGTGCCAGCAGAGAAACCGAAGCTTTCTTT. Amino acid sequence: CASRETEAFF.

V usage is TRBV27 and J usage is TRBJ2-1; 10 bases are a match to TRBD1. The CDR3 spans 15 residues. Germline V CDR1 and CDR2: MNHEY, SMNVEV (reference sequence). Trimming removed 3 bases from V and 7 bases from J; junction bases left unmatched: 6. The chain's CDR3 is CASSFPGQGGNEQFF. The CDR3 coding sequence is TGTGCCAGCAGTTTCCCTGGACAGGGGGGAAATGAGCAGTTCTTC.

The CDR3 sequence: CASSSGTYEETQYF. Here the CDR3 DNA reads TGTGCCAGCAGCTCCGGGACATATGAAGAGACCCAGTACTTC. This sequence joins TRBV7-8 and TRBJ2-5; D possibly corresponds to TRBD1 (6 bases). The CDR3 runs to 14 residues. The germline V gene has CDR1 SGHVS and CDR2 FQNEAQ. The V end was cut by 4 bases, the J end by 3 bases, with 12 bases between.

The CDR3 is CASSQDLYETSGNTIYF. CDR3 nucleotide sequence: TGTGCCAGCAGCCAAGATCTGTACGAGACCTCTGGAAACACCATATATTTT. The chain joins TRBV4-2 to TRBJ1-3; the D is unclear. Germline CDR1 is LGHNA and CDR2 is YNFKEQ. Trimming removed 0 bases from V and 0 bases from J, with 12 bases in between. The CDR3 has 17 residues.

The V gene is TRBV6-5, the J gene TRBJ2-1; TRBD1 matches at 7 bases. Looked up from germline, CDR1 is MNHEY and CDR2 is SVGAGI. With 1 base clipped from V and 7 bases from J, the junction kept 4 bases outside the gene matches. The CDR3 has 14 amino acids. Here the CDR3 DNA reads TGTGCCAGCAGTTACTTTGGGACAGTAAATGAGCAGTTCTTC. Translating gives CASSYFGTVNEQFF.

The genes are TRBV18 and TRBJ2-1, with 10 positions matching TRBD2. The CDR3 covers 15 residues. Trimming cost V 6 bases and J 15 bases; bases outside gene matches: 17. Per the germline V gene, CDR1 is KGHSH and CDR2 is LQKENI. The CDR3 loop reads CASSRQDRPTSGWFF. The CDR3 coding sequence is TGTGCCAGCTCCCGCCAGGACAGGCCGACTAGCGGGTGGTTCTTC.

The chain joins TRBV7-9 to TRBJ2-5; 7 bases fit TRBD1. The germline V gene has CDR1 SEHNR and CDR2 FQNEAQ (reference sequence). This CDR3 spans 15 amino acids. V shed 1 base and J 2 bases; nucleotides not matched to a gene: 4. CDR3: CASSLEARGQETQYF. For the CDR3, the DNA is TGTGCCAGCAGCTTAGAGGCCAGGGGGCAAGAGACCCAGTACTTC. The full variable domain, completed using reference TRBV7-9 and TRBJ2-5, is DTGVSQNPRHKITKRGQNVTFRCDPISEHNRLYWYRQTLGQGPEFLTYFQNEAQLEKSRLLSDRFSAERPKGSFSTLEIQRTEQGDSAMYLCASSLEARGQETQYFGPGTRLLVL.

The V and J genes are TRBV10-3 and TRBJ2-1; no firm D call. The CDR3 is 13 amino acids. V dropped 7 bases and J dropped 6 bases, with 13 bases sitting between them. In germline, CDR1 is ENHRY, CDR2 SYGVKD. CDR3 region: CAITTNTPNEQFF. The CDR3 DNA reads as TGTGCCATCACGACCAATACCCCCAATGAGCAGTTCTTC.

The chain combines TRBV27 with TRBJ2-1; 7 bases are a match to TRBD2. Losses at the gene ends were 5 bases for V and 3 bases for J; bases not matched to a gene: 10. This CDR3 contains 16 residues. CDR1 and CDR2 from the germline V gene are MNHEY and SMNVEV (reference sequence). For the CDR3, the DNA is TGTGCCAGCAGTCCCTCCCGGGGGGAAGACTACAATGAGCAGTTCTTC. It encodes CASSPSRGEDYNEQFF.

CDR3 loop: CASSVGVANEKLFF. As DNA, the CDR3 is TGTGCCAGCAGCGTTGGGGTCGCAAATGAAAAACTGTTTTTT. The V gene is TRBV9, the J gene TRBJ1-4; D gene unclear. Per germline, CDR1 SGDLS and CDR2 YYNGEE. CDR3 length: 14 amino acids. V lost 2 bases, J lost 5 bases, and 10 bases lay in between.

The chain couples TRBV10-2 to TRBJ2-2; 12 nucleotides match TRBD2. This CDR3 has 16 amino acids. The junction had 7 bases not matched to a gene; V was cut back by 6 bases and J by 5 bases. Germline V gives CDR1 WSHSY, CDR2 SAAADI. Here the CDR3 reads CASSRTSGVDTGELFF. The CDR3, as DNA: TGCGCCAGCAGCCGGACTAGCGGGGTAGATACCGGGGAGCTGTTTTTT.

This clone has only one observation. This chain links TRBV4-3 with TRBJ2-4, with 8 bases that match TRBD2. Per the germline V gene, CDR1 is LGHNA and CDR2 is YSLEER. The CDR3 has 17 amino acids. Germline trimming cut 3 bases from V and 5 bases from J; bases unmatched to any gene: 12. CDR3: CASSHKLAGSLQNIQYF. CDR3 sequence (DNA): TGCGCCAGCAGCCACAAGTTAGCGGGGAGTTTACAAAACATTCAGTACTTC.

The chain has TRBV7-9 and TRBJ1-1; TRBD1 aligns across 8 bases. This CDR3 comprises 12 residues. The germline CDR1 and CDR2 sequences are SEHNR and FQNEAQ (reference sequence). The V and J ends lost 4 bases and 7 bases, in that order; junction bases with no gene match: 2. DNA for the CDR3: TGTGCCAGCAGCTGGACAGGGTTTGAAGCTTTCTTT. It translates to CASSWTGFEAFF.